These 8 T cell receptor beta chains were all obtained from the same sample, sequenced in a study of STAT5B mutations in CD4+ large granular lymphocyte leukemia. Data came from immunoSEQ multiplex PCR; TCRdb stores just in-frame clones and leaves some out. Among roughly 26,000 clones, about 86% were seen once, and the ten largest hold 0.25% to 0.35%. Sequencing used CD4+ T cells from blood buffy coats. The source of these receptors is a human donor in good health.

The rearrangement joins TRBV4-2 to TRBJ2-5, with 11 bases aligning to TRBD1. The germline CDR1 and CDR2 sequences are LGHNA and YNFKEQ. There are 16 residues in the CDR3. V shed 4 bases and J 4 bases; nucleotides not matched to a gene: 8. The CDR3 spells CASSRPPGQGGETQYF. The CDR3 DNA is TGTGCCAGCAGCCGGCCCCCGGGACAGGGGGGAGAGACCCAGTACTTC.

DNA for the CDR3: TGTGCCAGCTCACAGGACAGGGAAGAGACCCAGTACTTC. Protein product: CASSQDREETQYF. This chain joins TRBV18 and TRBJ2-5; 8 nucleotides line up with TRBD1. The CDR3 covers 13 residues. V trimming: 4 bases; J trimming: 3 bases; junction bases outside the gene matches: 1. The V gene's germline CDR1 is KGHSH and CDR2 LQKENI. Full variable domain (missing parts from reference TRBV18 and TRBJ2-5): NAGVMQNPRHLVRRRGQEARLRCSPMKGHSHVYWYRQLPEEGLKFMVYLQKENIIDESGMPKERFSAEFPKEGPSILRIQQVVRGDSAAYFCASSQDREETQYFGPGTRLLVL.

The rearrangement links TRBV12-5 to TRBJ2-5; D is perhaps TRBD1 or TRBD2 (5 bases each). The germline V gene has CDR1 LGHNT and CDR2 FRNRAP. The length of the CDR3 is 12 residues. The V and J ends lost 5 bases and 4 bases respectively, with 8 bases between them. The CDR3: CASGPGTETQYF. The CDR3, as DNA: TGTGCTAGTGGTCCCGGGACAGAGACCCAGTACTTC.

The V call is TRBV12-5, the J call TRBJ1-6; possibly TRBD1 for D (6 bases). Germline V CDR1 and CDR2: LGHNT, FRNRAP. This CDR3 region has 16 residues. Trimming shortened V by 1 base and J by 7 bases, and 14 bases separated the two germline ends. This chain's CDR3 is CASGLGTGTDNSPLHF. The CDR3 region has the DNA TGTGCTAGTGGTTTGGGTACAGGGACTGACAATTCACCCCTCCACTTT.

The chain uses TRBV14 and TRBJ2-3; 10 bases line up with TRBD1. The CDR3 extends over 15 amino acids. Per germline, CDR1 SGHDN and CDR2 FVKESK. V lost 3 bases, J lost 7 bases, and 7 bases stayed unmatched. DNA of the CDR3: TGTGCCAGCAGCCACCTGGGACAGGGGACTAATACGCAGTATTTT. Its translation: CASSHLGQGTNTQYF.

This clone has only a few counts. The CDR3 DNA sequence: TGTGCCAGCAGCTCCGGACGGCCGATGAACACTGAAGCTTTCTTT. Translation gives CASSSGRPMNTEAFF. The V gene is TRBV7-9, the J gene TRBJ1-1, with D hard to call. V lost 4 bases to trimming and J lost 0 bases, with 12 bases between them. The CDR3 length is 15 residues. Germline CDR1 is SEHNR and CDR2 is FQNEAQ (reference sequence).

This rearrangement joins TRBV2 to TRBJ1-2; no definite D call. This CDR3 has 14 residues. V lost 1 base to trimming and J lost 1 base, with 7 bases between them. Per germline, CDR1 SNHLY and CDR2 FYNNEI. Here the CDR3 reads CASSEDRNNYGYTF. The CDR3 bases are TGTGCCAGCAGTGAAGACAGAAATAACTATGGCTACACCTTC.

The V and J genes are TRBV10-3 and TRBJ2-7; D perhaps matches TRBD1 (6 bases). Germline values: CDR1 ENHRY, CDR2 SYGVKD. Trimming took off 4 bases at V and 3 bases at J, with 13 bases between the two ends. The CDR3 covers 14 residues. As DNA, the CDR3 is TGTGCCATCAGTGGCACAGGGTTCGGCTACGAGCAGTACGTC. Its translation is CAISGTGFGYEQYV.